This T cell receptor beta chain was identified in a study of cytomegalovirus exposure and HLA in healthy donors (TCRdb year 2017). With regard to the full study: In an earlier analysis of roughly 500 of the donors, 250 to 350 Gb of sequence data and approximately 120 million unique TCR beta sequences from 180 million or so T cells were reported. An early release covering about 600 HLA-typed donors comprised 250 to 350 gigabases of sequencing data and around 85 million unique TCR sequences. Of the roughly 400 genotyped donors, roughly 85% fell in the genetic ancestry cluster associated with self-reported Caucasian donors. The aim of the study was to test whether cataloging public T cell receptors could identify signatures of past pathogen exposure. The T cell repertoires of under 700 subjects were profiled by immunosequencing and related to cytomegalovirus serostatus. A separate validation cohort of roughly 110 different subjects was used in addition to the roughly 700-subject first cohort. The study combined high-throughput TCR immunosequencing, statistical association of individual TCRs with disease status, and machine learning to predict cytomegalovirus infection status. To study patterns of TCR occurrence, a later analysis re-analyzed previously published TCR beta repertoires from 666 donors and added high-resolution HLA genotyping. Rather than using new phenotypic data, the later analysis identified candidate immune exposures from TCR beta sequences and from how often those sequences occurred across donors. An earlier analysis of some 600 of the donors applied high-throughput TCR beta sequencing to assess whether each TCR beta V gene segment acted as functional or pseudogenic. Alongside the repertoire data, information on donor age, sex, ethnicity and CMV serostatus was compiled. A later genetic analysis used genome-wide SNP genotypes for about three fifths of the 666 donors, treating that subset as a discovery cohort. Every discovery cohort repertoire had been produced on one sequencing platform. HLA typing covered class I and class II loci at four-digit resolution. The number of donors typed differed by locus, with roughly 620-630 for A, B, C, DRB1 and DQB1, 522 for DQA1, 606 for DPA1, and some 440 for DPB1. Roughly five DR-DQ haplotypes were treated as single units for association and clustering because of strong linkage in the cohort. Among under 450 genotyped donors of the cohort, an average of approximately 230,000 unique TCR beta nucleotide sequences were sequenced per donor, 15% to 20% of them non-productive. On the study overall, not on this receptor specifically: In a later analysis, several top co-occurrence clusters were reported to appear linked to parvovirus B19, influenza, CMV and Epstein-Barr virus. Roughly uniform sequencing depth across donors was assumed in presence/absence analyses, although this assumption may not hold. Compared with equally common non-associated chains, HLA-associated TCR beta chains in a later analysis were more clonally expanded and had lower generation probabilities. According to the authors, the approach could potentially be generalized to other disease states and immunological phenotypes. Strong co-occurrence of HLA alleles, especially DR and DQ, made assigning TCR associations to individual alleles difficult. Broadly in line with IMGT annotations, most TCR beta V segments showed up in productive rearrangements about 87% or about 30% of the time in an earlier analysis of around 550 of the donors. V-gene and J-gene trimming of TCR beta chains was associated with a missense DCLRE1C variant in a later genetic analysis, and the association was replicated in an independent cohort. This cohort had only TCR beta chains sequenced, and the lack of alpha or paired-chain data limited which features could be detected. In a later analysis, the rate of TCR association differed among HLA loci, with DRB1 alleles having the most associated TCRs and HLA-C alleles having the fewest. In a later genetic analysis, fewer N-insertions in productive TCRs were reported among donors in an Asian-associated ancestry cluster than the roughly 700-donor mean. Linkage disequilibrium might explain the correlated functional status among segregating V segments, but an unknown experimental factor could not be ruled out. In vitro tests confirmed that a few of the cytomegalovirus-associated TCR beta chains recognize cytomegalovirus antigens. While some public TCRs were present in many individuals, most TCR sequences turned up only very rarely across donors. Because counts were too low, 15 or so rarely observed V segments, including chromosome 9 orphons, were excluded from the earlier analysis of fewer than 650 of the donors. Specific HLA alleles were associated with roughly 16,000 TCR beta sequences at a false discovery rate of 0.05 in a later analysis. In the study, around 150 TCR beta chains were listed as associated with cytomegalovirus. Immune exposure information for the cohort was limited to CMV serostatus. Because HLA typing was unavailable for some donors at each locus, only the typed subset was used in association tests. In both the original and validation cohorts, the classifier was reported to diagnose cytomegalovirus status with high specificity and sensitivity. A further reported finding was that TCR beta sequences accurately predicted the HLA-A and HLA-B alleles for most subjects in the first cohort. Some IMGT-functional V segments, including TRBV6-2 and TRBV6-3, could not be told apart with the 87-base-pair reads, so those segments were excluded. According to a later analysis, most CMV-associated TCR beta chains appeared to be HLA-restricted, and the HLA associations seemed to be driven largely by CMV exposure. A group of highly shared sequence variants was considered likely to be a technical artifact of the sequencing pipeline.

As concerns this clone: Its antigen is still unknown. There are no base qualities to consult, and no much larger clone falls within one base.

There are 12 amino acids in the CDR3, from cysteine to phenylalanine inclusive. Only the CDR3 part of the read is kept: 36 bases, read in frame from the first base. Trimming at the junction amounts to 4 bases on V and 4 bases on J, and the germline ends lie 5 bases apart. CDR1 and CDR2 are drawn from the germline V gene (reference sequence): MNHNY, SVGAGI. The library was generated by the immunoSEQ multiplex PCR assay. The multiplex PCR relied on a mix of 60 forward primers for TCR Vbeta segments and 13 reverse primers for TCR Jbeta segments. The CDR3 region of rearranged TCR beta genes was amplified from genomic DNA by a multiplex PCR assay. Amplified TCR beta libraries were sequenced as 87-base-pair reads on the Illumina HiSeq System. In the paper's pipeline: Across the 500 to 700 repertoires, a later analysis counted about 81 million unique TCR beta chains, some 11 million of which were shared by at least two donors. A nearest-neighbor algorithm error-corrected the raw reads and collapsed the reads into unique sequences, merging closely related sequences to remove PCR and sequencing errors. CDR3 sequences were aligned to IMGT reference sequences to assign V, D and J gene segments. Each retained sequence needed at least a six-nucleotide match to both a V gene segment and a J gene segment. Rearrangements were called productive when the CDR3 lacked stop codons and stayed in frame with V and J; all others were non-productive. CDR3 was defined by IMGT convention, running from the second conserved V-encoded cysteine to the conserved J-encoded phenylalanine. In an earlier analysis of roughly 580 of the donors, sequences lacking an unambiguous match to a single V gene segment were excluded. An earlier analysis of 450 to 650 of the donors called V segments functional above 56.7% productive rearrangements and segregating when the between-donor standard deviation exceeded 5%. A statistical classification framework was developed to diagnose cytomegalovirus status using the catalog of TCR beta chain sequences. V and J gene assignment, in a later analysis, came from comparing TCR nucleotide sequences with IMGT/GENE-DB human TR gene sequences. In a later analysis, CDR3 sequences and most-parsimonious VDJ recombination scenarios were assigned using the TCRdist pipeline. In a later analysis, each TCR beta chain was defined by its CDR3 amino acid sequence together with its V-gene family, and reads without a unique V-gene family were excluded. In a later analysis, some 600 highly shared, low-generation-probability nucleotide sequences were removed to address suspected cross-contamination and a sequencing artifact. For each public chain, a later analysis derived a clonal expansion index from normalized ranks of inferred template counts within each repertoire. In a later analysis, generation probabilities were computed with a VDJ recombination model fitted to out-of-frame rearrangements, and the resulting probabilities were checked against IGoR. In a later analysis, TCR-TCR, TCR-HLA and TCR-CMV co-occurrence was scored with hypergeometric tests, and a repertoire-size bias correction was applied to TCR pairs. To estimate false discovery rates, a later analysis permuted the HLA or CMV assignments 20 times. In a later analysis, co-occurring TCRs were grouped using DBSCAN, and TCRdist sequence similarity was added for clustering within HLA-allele-positive subsets. Repertoires with fewer than 30,000 or more than 120,000 public chains, plus five repertoires with anomalous nucleotide sharing, were excluded from co-occurrence clustering. In its TCRdb copy, this immuneACCESS table keeps in-frame sequences only and misses some clones. Where compared with another copy, unresolved V genes explain less than half of these, and the others have no known cause. V and J calls and clone size are given by that table; D and trimming were obtained from the DNA. This sample has about 120,000 clones in its table, and 83% of those were observed once. Together, the top ten hold 20% of the sample.

The cohort was made up of roughly 670 healthy bone marrow donors. At the time of sampling, all cohort members were nominally healthy, though unrecorded immune exposures were likely present. The donor was CMV seropositive and was included in the group of some 290 seropositive cohort members. Each donor provided a peripheral blood sample, and peripheral blood mononuclear cells were used for TCR beta sequencing. Genomic DNA extraction from the blood cell samples was performed with the Qiagen DNeasy Blood Extraction Kit. This receptor was identified in a man aged 18 to 30 in good health and CMV-seropositive. The chain links TRBV6-6 with TRBJ1-5, and the D gene may be TRBD1, 5 bases matching. Sequenced: PBMCs. The nucleotide sequence is given as TGTGCCAGCAGTTCAGGGAATCAGCCCCAGCATTTT. Its coded protein is CASSSGNQPQHF.